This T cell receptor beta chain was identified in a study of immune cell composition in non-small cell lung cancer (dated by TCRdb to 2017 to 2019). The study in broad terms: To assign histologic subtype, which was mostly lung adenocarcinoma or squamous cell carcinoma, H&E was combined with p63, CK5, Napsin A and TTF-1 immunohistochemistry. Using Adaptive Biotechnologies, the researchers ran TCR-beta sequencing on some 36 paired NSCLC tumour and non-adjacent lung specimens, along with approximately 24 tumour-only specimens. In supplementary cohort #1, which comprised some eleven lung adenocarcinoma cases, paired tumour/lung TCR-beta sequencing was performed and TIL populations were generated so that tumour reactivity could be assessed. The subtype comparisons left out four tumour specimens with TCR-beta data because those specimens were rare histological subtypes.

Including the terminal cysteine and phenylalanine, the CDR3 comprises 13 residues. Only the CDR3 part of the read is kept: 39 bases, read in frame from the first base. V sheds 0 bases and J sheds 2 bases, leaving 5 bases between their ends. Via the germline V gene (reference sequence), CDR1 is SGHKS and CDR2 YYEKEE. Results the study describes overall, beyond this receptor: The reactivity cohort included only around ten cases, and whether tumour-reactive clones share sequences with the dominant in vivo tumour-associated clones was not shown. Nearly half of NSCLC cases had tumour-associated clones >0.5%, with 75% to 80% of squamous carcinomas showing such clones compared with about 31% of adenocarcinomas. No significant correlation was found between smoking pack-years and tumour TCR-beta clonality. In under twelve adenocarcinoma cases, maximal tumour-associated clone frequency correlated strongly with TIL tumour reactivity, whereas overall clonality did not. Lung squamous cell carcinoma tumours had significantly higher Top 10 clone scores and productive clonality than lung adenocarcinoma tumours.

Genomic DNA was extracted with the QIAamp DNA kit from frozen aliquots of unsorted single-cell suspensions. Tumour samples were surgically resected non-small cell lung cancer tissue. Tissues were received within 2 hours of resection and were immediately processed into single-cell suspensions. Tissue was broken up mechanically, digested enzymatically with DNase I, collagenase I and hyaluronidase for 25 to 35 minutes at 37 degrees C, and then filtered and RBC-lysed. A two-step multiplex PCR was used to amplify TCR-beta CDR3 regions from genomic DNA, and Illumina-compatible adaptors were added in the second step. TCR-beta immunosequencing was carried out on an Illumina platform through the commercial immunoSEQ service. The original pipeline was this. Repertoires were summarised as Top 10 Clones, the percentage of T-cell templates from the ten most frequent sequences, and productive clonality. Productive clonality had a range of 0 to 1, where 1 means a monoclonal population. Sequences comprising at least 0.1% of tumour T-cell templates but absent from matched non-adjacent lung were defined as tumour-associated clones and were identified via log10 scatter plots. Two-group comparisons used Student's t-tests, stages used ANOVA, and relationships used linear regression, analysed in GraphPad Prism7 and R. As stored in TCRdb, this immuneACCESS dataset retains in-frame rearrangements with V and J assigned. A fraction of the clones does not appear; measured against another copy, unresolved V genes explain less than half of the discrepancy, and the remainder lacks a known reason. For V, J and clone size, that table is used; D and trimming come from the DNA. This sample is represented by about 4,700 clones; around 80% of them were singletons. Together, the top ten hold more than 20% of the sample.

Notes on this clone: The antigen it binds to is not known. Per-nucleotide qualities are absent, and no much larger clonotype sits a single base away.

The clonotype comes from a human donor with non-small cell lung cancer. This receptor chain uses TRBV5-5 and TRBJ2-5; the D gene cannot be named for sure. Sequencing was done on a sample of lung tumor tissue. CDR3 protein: CASSLGRQETQYF. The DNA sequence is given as TGTGCCAGCAGCTTGGGCAGACAAGAGACCCAGTACTTC. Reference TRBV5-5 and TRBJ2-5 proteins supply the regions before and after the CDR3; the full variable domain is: DAGVTQSPTHLIKTRGQQVTLRCSPISGHKSVSWYQQVLGQGPQFIFQYYEKEERGRGNFPDRFSARQFPNYSSELNVNALLLGDSALYLCASSLGRQETQYFGPGTRLLVL.